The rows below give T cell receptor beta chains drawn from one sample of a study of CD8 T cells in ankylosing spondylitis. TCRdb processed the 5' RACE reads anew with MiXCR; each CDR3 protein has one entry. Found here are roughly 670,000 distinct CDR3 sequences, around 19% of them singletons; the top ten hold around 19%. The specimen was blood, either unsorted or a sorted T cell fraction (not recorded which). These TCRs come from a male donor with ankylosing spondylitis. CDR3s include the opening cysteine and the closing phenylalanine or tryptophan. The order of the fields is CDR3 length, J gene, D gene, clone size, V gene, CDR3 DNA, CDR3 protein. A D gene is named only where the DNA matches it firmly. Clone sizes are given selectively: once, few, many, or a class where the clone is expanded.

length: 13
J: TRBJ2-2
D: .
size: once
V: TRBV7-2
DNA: TGTGCCAGCACCCTGACTCGGACCGGGGAGCTGTTTTTT
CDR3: CASTLTRTGELFF

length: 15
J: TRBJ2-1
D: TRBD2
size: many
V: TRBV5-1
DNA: TGCGCCAGCAGTGGACTAGCGGGAGGCGGCAATGAGCAGTTCTTC
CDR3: CASSGLAGGGNEQFF

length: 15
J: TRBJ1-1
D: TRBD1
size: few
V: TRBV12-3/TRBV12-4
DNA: TGTGCCAGCAGTCCTTCAGGGGGCCGGGGCACTGAAGCTTTCTTT
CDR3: CASSPSGGRGTEAFF

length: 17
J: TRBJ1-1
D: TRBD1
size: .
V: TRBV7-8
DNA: TGTGCCAGCAGCCCCCGAGCCAGGACAGGGATGAACACTGAAGCTTTCTTT
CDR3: CASSPRARTGMNTEAFF

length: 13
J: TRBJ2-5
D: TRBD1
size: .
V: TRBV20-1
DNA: TGCAGTGCGCCGACCGGGACAGAAGAGACCCAGTACTTC
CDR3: CSAPTGTEETQYF

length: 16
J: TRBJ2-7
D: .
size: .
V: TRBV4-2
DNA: TGTGCCAGCAGCCCTCGAGTTTGGGCGAGCTCCTACGAGCAGTACTTC
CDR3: CASSPRVWASSYEQYF

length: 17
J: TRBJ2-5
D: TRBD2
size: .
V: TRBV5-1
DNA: TGCGCCAGCAGCCGGAAGACAACTAGCGGACTGGGGGAGACCCAGTACTTC
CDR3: CASSRKTTSGLGETQYF

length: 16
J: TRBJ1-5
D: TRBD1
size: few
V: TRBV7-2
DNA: TGTGCCAGCAGCTCTTGGGACAGGGGAGGCAATCAGCCCCAGCATTTT
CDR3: CASSSWDRGGNQPQHF

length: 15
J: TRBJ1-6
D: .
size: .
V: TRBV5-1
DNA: TGCGCCAGCAGCTGGGAACCGGGACAAAATTCACCCCTCCACTTT
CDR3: CASSWEPGQNSPLHF

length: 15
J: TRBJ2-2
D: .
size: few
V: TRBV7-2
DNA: TGTGCCAGCAGCTTAGATGCCAGATACACCGGGGAGCTGTTTTTT
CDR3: CASSLDARYTGELFF

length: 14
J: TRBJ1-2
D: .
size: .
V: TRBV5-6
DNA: TGTGCCAGCGTCTCGCGGGGAGCTAACTATGGCTACACCTTC
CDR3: CASVSRGANYGYTF

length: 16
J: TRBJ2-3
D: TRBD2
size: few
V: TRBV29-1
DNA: TGCAGCGTTGGCAGACTAGCGGGGGGTCCCACAGATACGCAGTATTTT
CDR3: CSVGRLAGGPTDTQYF

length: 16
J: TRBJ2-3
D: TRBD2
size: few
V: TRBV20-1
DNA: TGCAGTGCGCTAAGGACTAGCGGGAGTGCCACAGATACGCAGTATTTT
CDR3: CSALRTSGSATDTQYF

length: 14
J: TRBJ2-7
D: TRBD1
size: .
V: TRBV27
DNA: TGTGCCAGCAGCCTGACAGGGGGCGGGTACGAGCAGTACTTC
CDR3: CASSLTGGGYEQYF

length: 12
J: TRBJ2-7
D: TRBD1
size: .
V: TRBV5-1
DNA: TGCGCCAGCGGCTGGACAGGGAACGAGCAGTACTTC
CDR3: CASGWTGNEQYF

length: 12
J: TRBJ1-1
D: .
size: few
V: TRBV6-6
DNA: TGTGCCAGCAGTCGGGAATCGACTGAAGCTTTCTTT
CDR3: CASSRESTEAFF

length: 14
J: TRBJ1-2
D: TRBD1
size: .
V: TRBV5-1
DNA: TGCGCCAGCAGCCGTTGGGACAGACCCTATGGCTACACCTTC
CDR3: CASSRWDRPYGYTF

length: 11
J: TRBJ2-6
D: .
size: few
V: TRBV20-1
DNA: TGCAGTGCTTTTGGGGCCAACGTCCTGACTTTC
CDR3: CSAFGANVLTF

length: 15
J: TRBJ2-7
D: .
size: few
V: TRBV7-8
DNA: TGTGCCAGCAGCTTAGATTCTCGGAGTAACTACGAGCAGTACTTC
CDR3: CASSLDSRSNYEQYF

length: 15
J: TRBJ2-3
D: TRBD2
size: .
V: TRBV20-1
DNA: TGCAGTGCCCTGCGACTAGCGGGAGCCACAGATACGCAGTATTTT
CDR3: CSALRLAGATDTQYF

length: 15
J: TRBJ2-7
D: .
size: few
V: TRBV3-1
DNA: TGTGCCAGCAGCCAAGTTCACAGCCCCTCCTACGAGCAGTACTTC
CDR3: CASSQVHSPSYEQYF

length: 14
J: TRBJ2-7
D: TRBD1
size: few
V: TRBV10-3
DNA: TGTGCCATCAGTGAGGCAGGGGGTAACTACGAGCAGTACTTC
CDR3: CAISEAGGNYEQYF

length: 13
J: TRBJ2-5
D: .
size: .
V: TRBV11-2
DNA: TGTGCCAGCAGCCGACCCGATCGAGAGACCCAGTACTTC
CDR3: CASSRPDRETQYF

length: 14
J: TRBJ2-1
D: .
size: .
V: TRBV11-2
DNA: TGTGCCAGCAGCCCTCTATGGGAGACGTATGAGCAGTTCTTC
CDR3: CASSPLWETYEQFF

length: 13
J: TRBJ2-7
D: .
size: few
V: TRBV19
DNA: TGTGCCAGTAGTATCACCCCCCTTAGCGAGCAGTACTTC
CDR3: CASSITPLSEQYF

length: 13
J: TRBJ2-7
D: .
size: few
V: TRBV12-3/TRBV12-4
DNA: TGTGCCAGCAGGCCGCCGGGTCAAGGAGAGCAGTACTTC
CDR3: CASRPPGQGEQYF

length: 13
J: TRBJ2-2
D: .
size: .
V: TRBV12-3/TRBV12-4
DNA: TGTGCCAGCCGGGTTCCCAGCACCGGGGAGCTGTTTTTT
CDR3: CASRVPSTGELFF

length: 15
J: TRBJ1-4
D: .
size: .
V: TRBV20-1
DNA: TGCAGTGCTAGATCGTGGACAGTCAATAATGAAAAACTGTTTTTT
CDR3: CSARSWTVNNEKLFF

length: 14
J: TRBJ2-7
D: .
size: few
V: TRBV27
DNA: TGTGCCAGCAGTTTATTTGGGGGAGACTACGAGCAGTACTTC
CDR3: CASSLFGGDYEQYF

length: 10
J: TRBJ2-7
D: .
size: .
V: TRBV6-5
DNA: TGTGCCATGGAGGGGTGGCAGCAGTACTTC
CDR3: CAMEGWQQYF

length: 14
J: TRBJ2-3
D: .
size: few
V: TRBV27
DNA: TGTGCCAGCAGTTCCGGGAGACCGACAGATACGCAGTATTTT
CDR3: CASSSGRPTDTQYF

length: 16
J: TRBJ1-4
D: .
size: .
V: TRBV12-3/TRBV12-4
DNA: TGTGCCAGCAGTTTAGGAGAACAGGGAACTAATGAAAAACTGTTTTTT
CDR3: CASSLGEQGTNEKLFF